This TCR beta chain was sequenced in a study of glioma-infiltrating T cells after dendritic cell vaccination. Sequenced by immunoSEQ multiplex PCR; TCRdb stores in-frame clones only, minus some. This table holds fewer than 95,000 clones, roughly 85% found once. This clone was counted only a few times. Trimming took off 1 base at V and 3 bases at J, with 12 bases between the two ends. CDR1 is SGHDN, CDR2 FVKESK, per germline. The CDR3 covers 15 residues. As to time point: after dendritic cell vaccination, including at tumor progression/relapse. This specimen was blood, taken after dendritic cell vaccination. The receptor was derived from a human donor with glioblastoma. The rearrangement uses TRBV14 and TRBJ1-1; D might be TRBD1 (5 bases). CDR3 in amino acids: CASSQAGGRYTEAFF. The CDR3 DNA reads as TGTGCCAGCAGCCAAGCCGGGGGACGGTACACTGAAGCTTTCTTT.